Following are 10 T cell receptor beta chains from one sample sequenced in a study of technical replicates of blood from a few donors. TCRdb keeps only in-frame clones here, not all; method: immunoSEQ multiplex PCR. The sample shows around 76,000 clones, nearly 99% of them seen only once. Material: T cells isolated from PBMCs. Receptors originate from a human donor in good health.

The V call is TRBV7-2, the J call TRBJ2-7; 8 nucleotides align to TRBD2. V gave up 4 bases and J gave up 5 bases; unmatched junction bases: 10. Germline V gene data show CDR1 as SGHTA and CDR2 as FQGNSA. The CDR3 is made up of 15 amino acids. The CDR3 loop is CASSSQSGGFHEQYF. CDR3 bases: TGTGCCAGCAGCTCCCAAAGCGGGGGATTCCACGAGCAGTACTTC.

The chain links TRBV7-3 to TRBJ2-3; D possibly corresponds to TRBD1 (6 bases). Germline V gene data show CDR1 as SGHTA and CDR2 as FQGTGA. This CDR3 region has 13 residues. V was shortened by 7 bases and J by 4 bases, with 12 bases between the two germline ends. CDR3 in DNA: TGTGCCAGCACCCAGGGGTTGGCAGATACGCAGTATTTT. This sequence encodes CASTQGLADTQYF.

The chain uses TRBV9 and TRBJ1-2; perhaps TRBD1 as D (5 bases). The CDR3 covers 15 residues. Germline assignment: CDR1 SGDLS and CDR2 YYNGEE. With 0 bases removed from V and 7 bases from J, the gap between germline ends came to 16 bases. This CDR3 is CASSVATQVVSGYTF. CDR3 nucleotides: TGTGCCAGCAGCGTAGCTACACAGGTAGTCAGTGGCTACACCTTC.

The chain combines TRBV7-2 with TRBJ2-1; TRBD2 matches 8 bases. This CDR3 spans 14 amino acids. Germline CDR1 reads SGHTA; CDR2 reads FQGNSA. Unmatched junction bases numbered 5, after V lost 2 bases and J lost 8 bases. CDR3 sequence (DNA): TGTGCCAGCAGCTTAATTGTAGCGGGACATGAGCAGTTCTTC. It is translated as CASSLIVAGHEQFF. The full variable domain, completed using reference TRBV7-2 and TRBJ2-1, is GAGVSQSPSNKVTEKGKDVELRCDPISGHTALYWYRQSLGQGLEFLIYFQGNSAPDKSGLPSDRFSAERTGGSVSTLTIQRTQQEDSAVYLCASSLIVAGHEQFFGPGTRLTVL.

The chain employs TRBV10-1 and TRBJ2-3; 8 bases align to TRBD1. Germline loops: CDR1 WNHNN, CDR2 SYGVQD (reference sequence). Germline trimming cut 4 bases from V and 0 bases from J; bases unmatched to any gene: 3. CDR3 length equals 15 residues. For the CDR3, the DNA is TGCGCCAGCAGTGTTGACAGGGGTAGCACAGATACGCAGTATTTT. This sequence encodes CASSVDRGSTDTQYF.

V usage is TRBV19 and J usage is TRBJ2-7; TRBD2 agrees at 12 bases. The germline V gene has CDR1 LNHDA and CDR2 SQIVND (reference sequence). The CDR3 spans 15 residues. J lost 5 bases, V lost 5 bases, and 7 bases had no gene match. CDR3 DNA: TGTGCCAGTAGTGGACTAGCGGGACCCCTACACGAGCAGTACTTC. It yields the protein CASSGLAGPLHEQYF.

This clone was seen once. The chain recombines TRBV21-1 with TRBJ2-7; TRBD1 reflects the table's D call only, with no check against the DNA. TRBV21-1 is marked as a pseudogene. The CDR3 loop spans 13 amino acids. The CDR3 DNA is TGTGCCAGCAGGGACAGGGGGTTCTACGAGCAGTACTTC. This sequence encodes CASRDRGFYEQYF.

This chain connects TRBV6-1 to TRBJ1-1; TRBD1 agrees at 8 bases. The germline CDR1 and CDR2 sequences are MNHNS and SASEGT. This CDR3 has 13 residues. The J segment lost 10 bases and the V segment lost 3 bases, leaving 7 bases of the junction unmatched. CDR3 amino acids: CASSDAQGARAFF. The CDR3 region has the DNA TGTGCCAGCAGTGATGCCCAGGGGGCTAGAGCTTTCTTT.

The rearrangement joins TRBV2 to TRBJ2-1, with TRBD2 identical over 9 bases. The CDR3 is 15 residues long. After removal of 7 bases from V and 2 bases from J, the junction contained 6 bases not matched to a gene. Germline lookup yields CDR1 SNHLY and CDR2 FYNNEI. The CDR3 DNA sequence: TGTGCCAGCACCCATGCGGGGGGGACCTACAATGAGCAGTTCTTC. It is translated as CASTHAGGTYNEQFF.

The chain combines TRBV28 with TRBJ1-1, with 7 nucleotides matching TRBD1. The ends lost 5 bases at V and 4 bases at J; junction bases unmatched: 7. Germline V gene data show CDR1 as MDHEN and CDR2 as SYDVKM. The CDR3 sequence is 14 residues long. The CDR3 DNA reads as TGTGCCAGCAGTCCAAACAGGGGAGGCACTGAAGCTTTCTTT. Translation gives CASSPNRGGTEAFF.